The 14 T cell receptor beta chains below come from one sample, sequenced in a study of long-term antiretroviral therapy in people with HIV. Researchers ran immunoSEQ v3.0 at survey level. Repertoires were generated with immunoSEQ multiplex PCR, while TCRdb's copy carries only in-frame clones and drops some. The sample lists 20,000 to 25,000 clones; 70% to 85% were seen once. The sample consisted of unsorted PBMCs, taken 4.1 years after starting antiretroviral therapy. These receptors were obtained from a woman in her 40s with HIV.

The J gene is TRBJ2-1, the V gene TRBV4-1, with 7 positions matching TRBD2. The CDR3 runs 17 residues. The germline gives CDR1 MGHRA, CDR2 YSYEKL. Trimming at V came to 0 bases and at J to 1 base, leaving 6 bases not matched to a gene. CDR3 sequence (DNA): TGCGCCAGCAGCCAAGATGGTAGCGGGTTGTCCTACAATGAGCAGTTCTTC. Amino acid sequence: CASSQDGSGLSYNEQFF.

V usage is TRBV25-1 and J usage is TRBJ1-4; D may be TRBD1 (6 bases). CDR3 length equals 15 residues. Germline V lookup: CDR1 MGHDK, CDR2 SYGVNS. V dropped 4 bases and J dropped 4 bases, with 13 bases sitting between them. CDR3 sequence reads: CASSVGQQVNEKLFF. DNA of the CDR3: TGTGCCAGCAGTGTCGGACAGCAAGTTAATGAAAAACTGTTTTTT.

This clone appeared a few times. The chain uses TRBV4-2 and TRBJ2-1; 8 positions match TRBD2. Trimming at V came to 2 bases and at J to 6 bases, leaving 12 bases not matched to a gene. In germline, CDR1 is LGHNA, CDR2 YNFKEQ. The CDR3 consists of 17 residues. The CDR3 nucleotides read TGTGCCAGCAGCCAATCAATCTCGTCGGGGGGGCGCAATGAGCAGTTCTTC. It specifies CASSQSISSGGRNEQFF.

This chain joins TRBV10-3 and TRBJ2-1; D is ambiguous. Germline CDR1 is ENHRY and CDR2 is SYGVKD. V shed 0 bases and J shed 1 base, with 7 bases lying between them. The CDR3 totals 15 residues. The CDR3 coding sequence is TGTGCCATCAGTGAGTCAGCGTATTCCTACAATGAGCAGTTCTTC. Translation: CAISESAYSYNEQFF.

V gene TRBV10-2 combines with J gene TRBJ1-5; TRBD1 is a possible D gene (6 bases). With 4 bases removed from V and 8 bases from J, the gap between germline ends came to 12 bases. CDR3 size: 13 residues. Germline V lookup: CDR1 WSHSY, CDR2 SAAADI. CDR3 DNA sequence: TGCGCCAGCAGTGTCGGAGGGGGTGAGCCCCAGCATTTT. It is translated as CASSVGGGEPQHF.

The chain links TRBV4-3 to TRBJ1-1; tentatively, D is TRBD1 (5 bases). The ends were cut back, 0 bases at V and 4 bases at J, with 12 bases in the middle. Germline-derived CDR1 and CDR2 are LGHNA and YSLEER. The CDR3 loop spans 15 amino acids. CDR3 sequence reads: CASSQDRRTGTEAFF. CDR3 nucleotides: TGCGCCAGCAGCCAAGATCGAAGAACAGGCACTGAAGCTTTCTTT.

The chain uses TRBV5-5 and TRBJ2-5, with 10 positions matching TRBD1. Germline V gives CDR1 SGHKS, CDR2 YYEKEE (reference sequence). CDR3 size: 15 residues. V was pared by 0 bases and J by 4 bases, with 3 bases of the junction left unmatched. CDR3 region: CASSLAGTGAETQYF. CDR3 coding DNA: TGTGCCAGCAGCTTGGCCGGGACAGGGGCAGAGACCCAGTACTTC. Full variable domain (rest looked up from reference TRBV5-5 and TRBJ2-5): DAGVTQSPTHLIKTRGQQVTLRCSPISGHKSVSWYQQVLGQGPQFIFQYYEKEERGRGNFPDRFSARQFPNYSSELNVNALLLGDSALYLCASSLAGTGAETQYFGPGTRLLVL.

The chain is built from TRBV14 and TRBJ2-6, with 9 bases identical to TRBD1. Per germline, CDR1 SGHDN and CDR2 FVKESK. This CDR3 has 18 residues. J lost 0 bases, V lost 4 bases, and 7 bases had no gene match. CDR3 nucleotides: TGTGCCAGCAGCCCCCGGGACAGGGTCATCTCTGGGGCCAACGTCCTGACTTTC. Residues: CASSPRDRVISGANVLTF.

The chain has TRBV9 and TRBJ2-1, with 10 bases matching TRBD2. The V and J ends lost 5 bases and 3 bases, in that order; junction bases with no gene match: 5. The CDR3 covers 15 residues. CDR1 is SGDLS and CDR2 is YYNGEE in the germline V gene. CDR3: CASSPSGGGYNEQFF. The CDR3 DNA reads TGTGCCAGCAGTCCTAGCGGGGGAGGCTACAATGAGCAGTTCTTC.

The rearrangement uses TRBV6-4 and TRBJ1-1, with no clear D. The CDR3 spans 13 residues. Germline V gene lookup returns CDR1 MRHNA and CDR2 SNTAGT. V lost 6 bases to trimming and J lost 1 base, with 9 bases between them. The CDR3 DNA reads TGTGCCAGCAGCCGCAAGGGGAACACTGAAGCTTTCTTT. Amino acid sequence: CASSRKGNTEAFF.

The CDR3 region is CASSLYSTEAFF. The CDR3 DNA reads TGTGCCAGCAGCTTATACAGCACTGAAGCTTTCTTT. This chain links TRBV7-9 with TRBJ1-1; D gene unclear. Between the trimmed V and J ends, which lost 2 bases and 4 bases, there was a span of 5 bases. CDR3 size: 12 residues. Germline loops: CDR1 SEHNR, CDR2 FQNEAQ (reference sequence).

V usage is TRBV11-3 and J usage is TRBJ2-3; 7 bases match TRBD2. V was clipped by 3 bases and J by 2 bases; unmatched bases: 8. From germline, CDR1 is SGHNT and CDR2 YENEEA. The CDR3 is 16 amino acids. The CDR3 reads CASSFSPSGNTDTQYF. CDR3 bases: TGTGCCAGCAGCTTCTCCCCTAGCGGAAACACAGATACGCAGTATTTT.

The chain combines TRBV5-1 with TRBJ2-7; 8 bases are shared with TRBD2. The V segment lost 0 bases and the J segment 6 bases; nucleotides outside the gene matches: 8. The V gene's germline CDR1 is SGHRS and CDR2 YFSETQ. This CDR3 spans 15 amino acids. The CDR3 reads CASSLAGRASVEQYF. The CDR3 DNA reads as TGCGCCAGCAGCTTGGCCGGGAGGGCCTCCGTCGAGCAGTACTTC.

This clone was seen once. The chain employs TRBV7-9 and TRBJ1-5, with D tentatively TRBD1 (5 bases). V was pared by 7 bases and J by 7 bases, with 17 bases between. The CDR3 length is 14 residues. Looked up from germline, CDR1 is SEHNR and CDR2 is FQNEAQ (reference sequence). Here the CDR3 DNA reads TGTGCCAGCAACCGTATGGGGGAGGGACAGCCCCAGCATTTT. It codes for CASNRMGEGQPQHF.